The rows below give T cell receptor beta chains drawn from one sample of a study of early T cells in non-severe SARS-CoV-2 infection. TCRdb independently ran MiXCR on the 5' RACE reads; one entry per CDR3 protein. The table has roughly 100,000 distinct CDR3 sequences, around 13% seen once; the top ten hold 6.2%. Sequenced: whole blood. The receptors shown here come from an adult who was a healthcare worker with PCR-confirmed SARS-CoV-2 infection or an uninfected control (not recorded which). The CDR3 runs from the conserved cysteine through the conserved F or W. The D gene is left open where the match is weak. Not all rows give a size; the values are once, few, many and, for expanded clones, a class.

d_call	v_call	clone_size	j_call	cdr3_aa	cdr3_nt
NA	TRBV12-3/TRBV12-4	NA	TRBJ1-5	CASSGGVKPQHF	TGTGCCAGCAGTGGGGGGGTTAAGCCCCAGCATTTT
NA	TRBV20-1	NA	TRBJ2-1	CSAIRGRYNEQFF	TGCAGTGCGATCCGGGGACGGTACAATGAGCAGTTCTTC
NA	TRBV7-2	many	TRBJ2-1	CASSEQFF	TGTGCCAGCAGCGAGCAGTTCTTC
NA	TRBV10-1	many	TRBJ1-1	CASSEQPNTEAFF	TGCGCCAGCAGTGAACAGCCGAACACTGAAGCTTTCTTT
NA	TRBV5-4	NA	TRBJ2-5	CASSWAQGAETQYF	TGTGCCAGCAGCTGGGCCCAAGGGGCAGAGACCCAGTACTTC
NA	TRBV29-1	few	TRBJ1-5	CSVTTGDKGQPQHF	TGCAGCGTTACCACCGGGGACAAAGGGCAGCCCCAGCATTTT
NA	TRBV3-1	few	TRBJ2-7	CASSQFRSTYEQYF	TGTGCCAGCAGCCAATTCAGGAGTACCTACGAGCAGTACTTC
TRBD2	TRBV28	few	TRBJ2-1	CASRYGLVSYEQFF	TGTGCCAGCAGATACGGACTAGTATCATATGAGCAGTTCTTC
TRBD2	TRBV29-1	NA	TRBJ2-5	CSVRAAGGETQYF	TGCAGCGTTAGGGCAGCCGGGGGGGAGACCCAGTACTTC
NA	TRBV28	NA	TRBJ2-2	CASSSAGEENTGELFF	TGTGCCAGCAGTTCGGCAGGGGAGGAAAACACCGGGGAGCTGTTTTTT
NA	TRBV4-1	few	TRBJ2-7	CASSQGASYEQYF	TGCGCCAGCAGCCAAGGGGCGTCCTACGAGCAGTACTTC
NA	TRBV18	many	TRBJ2-1	CASSDSNSYNEQFF	TGTGCCAGCTCTGACAGCAACTCCTACAATGAGCAGTTCTTC
TRBD2	TRBV10-2	NA	TRBJ2-1	CASMELAGVNEQFF	TGCGCCAGCATGGAACTAGCGGGGGTCAATGAGCAGTTCTTC
NA	TRBV30	few	TRBJ1-1	CAWSVLNTEAFF	TGTGCCTGGAGTGTTTTGAACACTGAAGCTTTCTTT
NA	TRBV28	many	TRBJ2-1	CASSPGTFRGNEQFF	TGTGCCAGCAGCCCCGGGACCTTCAGGGGCAATGAGCAGTTCTTC
NA	TRBV12-3/TRBV12-4	few	TRBJ1-4	CASSLWGEKLFF	TGTGCCAGCAGTTTATGGGGGGAAAAACTGTTTTTT
TRBD2	TRBV20-1	NA	TRBJ2-5	CSASSGRAGETQYF	TGCAGTGCTTCTAGCGGGAGGGCCGGCGAGACCCAGTACTTC
TRBD1	TRBV10-2	many	TRBJ1-5	CASRRTGESNQPQHF	TGCGCCAGCAGGAGGACAGGGGAAAGCAATCAGCCCCAGCATTTT
NA	TRBV5-1	many	TRBJ2-7	CASSLRRTELFRTYEQYF	TGCGCCAGCAGCCTCCGACGGACGGAGTTATTTCGTACCTACGAGCAGTACTTC
TRBD2	TRBV27	NA	TRBJ2-1	CASAGAGGEHEQFF	TGTGCCAGCGCGGGCGCGGGAGGGGAACATGAGCAGTTCTTC
NA	TRBV27	few	TRBJ2-1	CASSFGGQPDNEQFF	TGTGCCAGCAGTTTTGGGGGCCAACCGGACAATGAGCAGTTCTTC
NA	TRBV28	many	TRBJ1-5	CASSLRGNSNQPQHF	TGTGCCAGCAGTTTAAGGGGGAACAGCAATCAGCCCCAGCATTTT
NA	TRBV7-3	NA	TRBJ1-1	CASSLSAVGITEAFF	TGTGCCAGCAGCTTAAGCGCAGTTGGAATCACTGAAGCTTTCTTT
NA	TRBV28	NA	TRBJ1-2	CASLRSPGGYTF	TGTGCCAGCCTCCGCTCCCCAGGAGGCTACACCTTC
NA	TRBV7-8	many	TRBJ2-2	CASSFTRANTGELFF	TGTGCCAGCAGCTTTACACGCGCGAACACCGGGGAGCTGTTTTTT
TRBD2	TRBV5-1	NA	TRBJ2-3	CASDTGTSGTDTQYF	TGCGCCAGCGACACCGGGACTAGCGGCACAGATACGCAGTATTTT
TRBD2	TRBV24-1	many	TRBJ2-7	CATSLAGGYEQYF	TGTGCCACCAGTCTAGCGGGAGGCTACGAGCAGTACTTC
NA	TRBV7-9	few	TRBJ2-3	CASRDTDTQYF	TGTGCCAGCAGGGACACAGATACGCAGTATTTT
NA	TRBV7-8	many	TRBJ2-1	CASSLNNEQFF	TGTGCCAGCAGCTTGAACAATGAGCAGTTCTTC
TRBD1	TRBV28	many	TRBJ2-7	CASRWTGGDEQYF	TGTGCCAGCAGATGGACAGGGGGCGACGAGCAGTACTTC
NA	TRBV20-1	few	TRBJ1-3	CSARSLETGNTIYF	TGCAGTGCTAGATCCCTCGAAACTGGAAACACCATATATTTT
NA	TRBV18	many	TRBJ1-2	CASSPPNRAQGYTF	TGTGCCAGCTCACCGCCGAACAGGGCTCAGGGCTACACCTTC
NA	TRBV7-9	NA	TRBJ1-2	CASSFGGPRGYGYTF	TGTGCCAGCAGCTTTGGGGGGCCCCGTGGCTATGGCTACACCTTC
TRBD1	TRBV10-3	many	TRBJ2-1	CAISSTGQTNNEQFF	TGTGCCATCAGTTCCACGGGACAGACCAACAATGAGCAGTTCTTC
NA	TRBV11-2	few	TRBJ2-5	CASSLDNPGWVQETQYF	TGTGCCAGCAGCTTAGATAATCCAGGCTGGGTACAAGAGACCCAGTACTTC
NA	TRBV5-6	many	TRBJ2-5	CASSLLETQYF	TGTGCCAGCAGCTTATTAGAGACCCAGTACTTC
TRBD2	TRBV27	many	TRBJ2-5	CASSSTTSGRAKTQYF	TGTGCCAGCAGTTCCACGACTAGCGGGAGGGCAAAGACCCAGTACTTC
NA	TRBV2	NA	TRBJ2-1	CASSALQTIYNEQFF	TGTGCCAGCAGCGCCCTACAAACCATCTACAATGAGCAGTTCTTC
TRBD1	TRBV6-2/TRBV6-3	few	TRBJ2-1	CAVSDRVKEQFF	TGTGCCGTCTCGGACAGGGTCAAGGAGCAGTTCTTC
TRBD1	TRBV11-2	many	TRBJ2-5	CASRRPGQKKETQYF	TGTGCCAGCCGTCGACCGGGACAGAAGAAAGAGACCCAGTACTTC
TRBD1	TRBV25-1	many	TRBJ2-7	CASSGDTQGTRYEQYF	TGTGCCAGCAGTGGAGACACACAGGGGACCCGCTACGAGCAGTACTTC
NA	TRBV28	NA	TRBJ2-5	CASSARSQQETQYF	TGTGCCAGCAGCGCACGGTCACAGCAAGAGACCCAGTACTTC
NA	TRBV2	few	TRBJ1-6	CASSVIDSNSPLHF	TGTGCCAGCAGTGTGATTGATAGTAATTCACCCCTCCACTTT